Listed below are T cell receptor beta chains from one sample, sequenced in a study of OX40 agonist ivuxolimab in advanced cancers. TCRdb's table, derived via immunoSEQ multiplex PCR, lists solely in-frame clones and lacks some. The table has over 20,000 clones, 75% to 90% seen once; the top ten hold about 23%. Sequences were derived from CD4+ or CD8+ T cells sorted from blood, sampled in a trial of the OX40 agonist ivuxolimab. These receptors all come from an adult with an advanced solid tumor such as melanoma, head and neck, liver or kidney cancer. Both conserved end residues are part of each CDR3. A D gene is named only where the DNA matches it firmly. Some rows mark clone size as missing; the rest say once, few, many or name a class of expanded clone.

TRBV14	TRBJ2-6	NA	NA	TGTGCCAGCAGCCAAGACAGGTCTGGGGCCAACGTCCTGACTTTC	CASSQDRSGANVLTF
TRBV28	TRBJ1-2	NA	NA	TGTGCCAGCAGTTCCTGGACGGATATCAAGGAGGATGGCTACACCTTC	CASSSWTDIKEDGYTF
TRBV7-9	TRBJ1-2	NA	NA	TGTGCCAGCAGCCCCTTAAAAACAGCAGGGACTGGCTACACCTTC	CASSPLKTAGTGYTF
TRBV28	TRBJ2-3	TRBD2	NA	TGTGCCAGCAGGCCCCCGACTAGCGGGAATGAAGATACGCAGTATTTT	CASRPPTSGNEDTQYF
TRBV14	TRBJ2-2	NA	NA	TGTGCCAGCAGCCACTTAGACAGATCTACCTCCATAAACGGGCTGTTTTTT	CASSHLDRSTSINGLFF
TRBV19	TRBJ2-3	NA	NA	TGTGCCAGTAGTGCCCCGGGGCAGGGGTTTGCCGCAGATACGCAGTATTTT	CASSAPGQGFAADTQYF
TRBV5-5	TRBJ1-2	NA	NA	TGTGCCAGCAGCCCTTTTTTTGTCGGAGCTAACTATGGCTACACCTTC	CASSPFFVGANYGYTF
TRBV7-8	TRBJ1-5	TRBD1	NA	TGTGCCAGCAGCTTAGGCAGTACAGGGGACTACAATCAGCCCCAGCATTTT	CASSLGSTGDYNQPQHF
TRBV11-1	TRBJ2-1	NA	NA	TGTGCCAGCAGTAGTACAGGGAATCACAATGAGCAGTTCTTC	CASSSTGNHNEQFF
TRBV6-1	TRBJ1-5	NA	NA	TGTGCCAGCAGTGAACCTCGGGGCGATAGCAATCAGCCCCAGCATTTT	CASSEPRGDSNQPQHF
TRBV28	TRBJ1-2	NA	NA	TGTGCCAGCAGTTTAAGATACGCGCGACGGGGGCACGGGGGGGATTTAAACTATGGCTACACCTTC	CASSLRYARRGHGGDLNYGYTF
TRBV11-2	TRBJ1-1	NA	few	TGTGCCAGCAGCCTTGGGGGGATGAACACTGAAGCTTTCTTT	CASSLGGMNTEAFF
TRBV14	TRBJ2-3	NA	few	TGTGCCAGCAGCCAAGTTATGACAGATACGCAGTATTTT	CASSQVMTDTQYF
TRBV27	TRBJ1-5	NA	NA	TGTGCCAGCAGAACCGGGGGGGTCGGTCAGCCCCAGCATTTT	CASRTGGVGQPQHF
TRBV6-5	TRBJ2-5	NA	NA	TGTGCCAGCAGTTACGACGGGGGCGGGGAGACCCAGTACTTC	CASSYDGGGETQYF
TRBV7-8	TRBJ2-7	TRBD1	NA	TGTGCCAGCAGCTCTTCCGGGACAGGGGGCTCCTACGAGCAGTACTTC	CASSSSGTGGSYEQYF
TRBV7-2	TRBJ2-5	TRBD2	NA	TGTGCCAGCAGCAGTCTAGCGGAGCGCCAAGAGACCCAGTACTTC	CASSSLAERQETQYF
TRBV7-2	TRBJ2-2	NA	NA	TGTGCCAGCAGCTTAGCGGGGGGCAGGGAGTTTGGGACCGGGGAGCTGTTTTTT	CASSLAGGREFGTGELFF
TRBV4-3	TRBJ2-2	NA	once	TGCGCCAGCAGCCAAGATACGGGATTCGGCACCGGGGAGCTGTTTTTT	CASSQDTGFGTGELFF
TRBV30	TRBJ2-7	NA	NA	TGTGCCTGGAGTGTCTACCGTCTGGAGGAGCAGTACTTC	CAWSVYRLEEQYF
TRBV10-3	TRBJ2-2	NA	NA	TGTGCCATCAGTGAGTCTGGGACCGGGGAGCTGTTTTTT	CAISESGTGELFF
TRBV10-1	TRBJ1-2	NA	NA	TGCGCCAGCAGTGAATCCCGTAGGGGTGGCTACACCTTC	CASSESRRGGYTF
TRBV18	TRBJ2-7	NA	NA	TGTGCCAGCTCAGGTGCCGAAATCCTCGGGACGGGCGAGTACGAGCAGTACTTC	CASSGAEILGTGEYEQYF
TRBV10-1	TRBJ1-2	NA	few	TGCGCCAGCTCGTGTATCTATGGTTACACCTTC	CASSCIYGYTF
TRBV6-1	TRBJ2-5	TRBD2	NA	TGTGCCAGCAGTGAAAAAGCGGGAGGGGGGGAGACCCAGTACTTC	CASSEKAGGGETQYF
TRBV2	TRBJ1-2	TRBD1	once	TGTGCCAGCAGTTATGGGACAGATGGAGTAGGGTATGGCTACACCTTC	CASSYGTDGVGYGYTF
TRBV19	TRBJ2-3	NA	NA	TGTGCCAGTAGTATAATCCTGAGCGCAGATACGCAGTATTTT	CASSIILSADTQYF
TRBV4-1	TRBJ2-7	TRBD2	NA	TGCGCCAGCAGCCAGGGACTAGCGGGAAAAGTCTACGAGCAGTACTTC	CASSQGLAGKVYEQYF
TRBV4-1	TRBJ1-1	TRBD1	NA	TGCGCCAGCAGCGCCCCGGGACAGGGGTTTCCTGAAGCTTTCTTT	CASSAPGQGFPEAFF
TRBV7-9	TRBJ1-3	NA	NA	TGTGCCAGCAGCTTTACAAATGCTCCCCGGCGCTCTGGAAACACCATATATTTT	CASSFTNAPRRSGNTIYF
TRBV6-1	TRBJ2-7	NA	NA	TGTGCCAGCAGCCTCGGGGTAGGCTCGGGTGAGCAGTACTTC	CASSLGVGSGEQYF
TRBV27	TRBJ2-2	NA	NA	TGTGCCAGCAGCCCTCGTGGGGGCACCGGGGAGCTGTTTTTT	CASSPRGGTGELFF
TRBV6-5	TRBJ2-7	NA	NA	TGTGCCAGCAGTTACAGGACTACGCACTACGAGCAGTACTTC	CASSYRTTHYEQYF
TRBV29-1	TRBJ2-3	NA	NA	TGCAGCGTTGAAGAAGTAGACTCTCGCACAGATACGCAGTATTTT	CSVEEVDSRTDTQYF
TRBV28	TRBJ1-1	TRBD1	medium-sized	TGTGCCAGCAGTTGGGGACAGGCCGAAGCTTTCTTT	CASSWGQAEAFF
TRBV5-1	TRBJ2-1	TRBD2	NA	TGCGCCAGCAGCTTGGATAGCGGGGCCAATGAGCAGTTCTTC	CASSLDSGANEQFF
TRBV18	TRBJ2-7	NA	NA	TGTGCCAGCTCACCAGAGGCGGCAGGGGCCGGTGAGCAGTACTTC	CASSPEAAGAGEQYF
TRBV19	TRBJ2-1	NA	NA	TGTGCCAGTAGTCATAACCCACAGGGAGGAGGCTACAATGAGCAGTTCTTC	CASSHNPQGGGYNEQFF
TRBV4-3	TRBJ2-7	NA	NA	TGCGCCAGCAGCCAAGACTACGGGACCTCCTACGAGCAGTACTTC	CASSQDYGTSYEQYF
TRBV19	TRBJ2-3	TRBD1	NA	TGTGCCAGTAGCATGGGAGACAGGGGGGCAGATACGCAGTATTTT	CASSMGDRGADTQYF
TRBV27	TRBJ2-7	NA	NA	TGTGCCAGCAGGCCAGACAGCGCCTACGAGCAGTACTTC	CASRPDSAYEQYF
TRBV19	TRBJ2-1	TRBD1	NA	TGTGCCAGTAGTACGGACGGACAGGGGACCTACAATGAGCAGTTCTTC	CASSTDGQGTYNEQFF
TRBV7-9	TRBJ1-5	NA	NA	TGTGCCAGCAGCTCCAGGGTAGGGCAGCCCCAGCATTTT	CASSSRVGQPQHF
TRBV5-4	TRBJ1-3	NA	NA	TGTGCCAGCAGTAACTACTGGACGGATACCATATATTTT	CASSNYWTDTIYF
TRBV6-6	TRBJ2-3	NA	once	TGTGCCAGCAGTTGGGACAGCACAGATACGCAGTATTTT	CASSWDSTDTQYF
TRBV4-1	TRBJ2-2	TRBD2	NA	TGCGCCAGCAGCATTAGCGGGAGAAACACCGGGGAGCTGTTTTTT	CASSISGRNTGELFF
TRBV14	TRBJ2-3	NA	NA	TGTGCCAGCAGCCAAGATTACCGAAGCAAAACTAGCACAGATACGCAGTATTTT	CASSQDYRSKTSTDTQYF
TRBV19	TRBJ2-1	TRBD2	NA	TGTGCCAGTAGTCCCTATGGGACTAGCGGATACAATGAGCAGTTCTTC	CASSPYGTSGYNEQFF
TRBV19	TRBJ2-7	NA	NA	TGTGCCAGTAGTATAGGGTACGAGCAGTACTTC	CASSIGYEQYF
TRBV7-9	TRBJ1-2	TRBD1	once	TGTGCCAGCAGCTTAGACTGGACAGGGTTCGGCTACACCTTC	CASSLDWTGFGYTF
TRBV7-9	TRBJ1-5	NA	NA	TGTGCCAGCAGCTGGGGGCTTCGGCAGCCCCAGCATTTT	CASSWGLRQPQHF
TRBV9	TRBJ2-5	TRBD2	NA	TGTGCCAGCAGCGTAGGCAGGACGGGACTAGACCAAGAGACCCAGTACTTC	CASSVGRTGLDQETQYF